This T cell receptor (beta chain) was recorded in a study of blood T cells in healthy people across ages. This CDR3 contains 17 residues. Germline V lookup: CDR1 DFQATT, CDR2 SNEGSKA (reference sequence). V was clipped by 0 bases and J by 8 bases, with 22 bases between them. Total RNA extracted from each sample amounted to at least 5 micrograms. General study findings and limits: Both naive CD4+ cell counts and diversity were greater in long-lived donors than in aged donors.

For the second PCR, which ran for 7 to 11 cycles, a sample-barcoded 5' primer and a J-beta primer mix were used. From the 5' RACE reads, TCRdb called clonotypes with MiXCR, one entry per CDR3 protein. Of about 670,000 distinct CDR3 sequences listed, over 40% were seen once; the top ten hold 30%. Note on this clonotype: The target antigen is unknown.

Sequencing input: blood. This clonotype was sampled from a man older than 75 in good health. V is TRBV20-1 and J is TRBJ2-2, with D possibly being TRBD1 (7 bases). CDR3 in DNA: TGCAGTGCTAGAGATCAGCCCCGGACAGGAGGGACTGGGGAGCTGTTTTTT. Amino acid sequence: CSARDQPRTGGTGELFF.